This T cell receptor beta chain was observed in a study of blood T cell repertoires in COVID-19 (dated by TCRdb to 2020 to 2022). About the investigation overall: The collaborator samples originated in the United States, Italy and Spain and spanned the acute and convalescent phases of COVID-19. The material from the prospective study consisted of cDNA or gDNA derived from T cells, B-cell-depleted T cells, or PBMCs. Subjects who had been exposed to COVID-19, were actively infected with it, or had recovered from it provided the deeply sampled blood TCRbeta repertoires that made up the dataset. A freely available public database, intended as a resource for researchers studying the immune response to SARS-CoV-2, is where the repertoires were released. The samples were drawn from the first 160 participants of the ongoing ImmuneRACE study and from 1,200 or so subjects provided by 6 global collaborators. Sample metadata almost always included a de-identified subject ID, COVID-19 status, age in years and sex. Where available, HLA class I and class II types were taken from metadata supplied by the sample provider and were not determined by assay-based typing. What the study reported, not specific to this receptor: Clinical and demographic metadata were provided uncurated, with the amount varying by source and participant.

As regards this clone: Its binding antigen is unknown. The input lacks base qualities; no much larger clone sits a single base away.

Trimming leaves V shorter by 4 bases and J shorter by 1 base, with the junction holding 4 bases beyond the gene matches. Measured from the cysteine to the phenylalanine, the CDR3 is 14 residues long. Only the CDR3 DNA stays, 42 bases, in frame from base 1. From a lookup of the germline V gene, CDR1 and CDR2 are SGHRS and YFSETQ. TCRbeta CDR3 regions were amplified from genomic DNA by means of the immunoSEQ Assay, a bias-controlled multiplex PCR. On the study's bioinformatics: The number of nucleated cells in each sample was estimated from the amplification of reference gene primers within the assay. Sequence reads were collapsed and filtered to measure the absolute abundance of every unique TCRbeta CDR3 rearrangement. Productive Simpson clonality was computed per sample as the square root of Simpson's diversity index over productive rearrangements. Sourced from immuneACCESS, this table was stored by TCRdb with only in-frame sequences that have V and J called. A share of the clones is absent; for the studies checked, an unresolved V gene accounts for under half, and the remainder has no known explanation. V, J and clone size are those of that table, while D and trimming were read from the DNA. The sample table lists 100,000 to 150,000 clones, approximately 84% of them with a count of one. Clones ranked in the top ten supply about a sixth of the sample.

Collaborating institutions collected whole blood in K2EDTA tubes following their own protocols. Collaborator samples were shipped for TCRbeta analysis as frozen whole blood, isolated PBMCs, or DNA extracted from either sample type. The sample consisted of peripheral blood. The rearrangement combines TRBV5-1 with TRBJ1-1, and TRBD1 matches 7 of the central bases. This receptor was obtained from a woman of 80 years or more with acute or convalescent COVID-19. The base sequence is TGCGCCAGCAGCGAGACAGGGAAGAACACTGAAGCTTTCTTT. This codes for CASSETGKNTEAFF.